This TCR beta chain derives from a study of identical twins (dated by TCRdb to about 2016). For the study in its entirety: TCR alpha and beta repertoires from monozygotic twins, unrelated adults of various ages and cord blood were deep-sequenced to test whether fetal clonotypes persist. Replicate twin experiments were performed at different times using different library preparation protocols to rule out contamination.

Every donor was a healthy Caucasian. Miltenyi CD45RO+ enrichment and human naive T-cell isolation kits were used to isolate memory (CD45RO+) and naive T cells from PBMC. Broad study findings and their caveats: Fewer insertions were carried by abundant cord blood beta clonotypes; a weaker similar trend was observed in young adult naive repertoires, while no such trend was observed in memory repertoires. In beta out-of-frame sequences, excess twin sharing was weaker, because having fewer shared sequences lowered the signal-to-noise ratio. Because the same donors could not be followed over many years, conclusions were based on cross-sectional statistical analysis. Zero-insertion analyses could be partly confounded by invariant T cells such as MAIT and iNKT, though diverse VJ usage argued against such confounding for most clonotypes. Recombination models systematically underestimated out-of-frame TCR alpha sharing in monozygotic twins but agreed with sharing between unrelated individuals. Compared with coincidental sharing between unrelated individuals, an excess of low generation-probability sequences was observed among out-of-frame TCR alpha sequences shared between twins.

This clonotype was found many times. Its antigen has not been determined. Base-call qualities are not available, and no considerably larger clone is one nucleotide away. Receptor libraries were prepared by 5' RACE. Sequencing was carried out with an Illumina HiSeq 2000. Template switching added a universal primer binding site, and the final cDNA carried a unique molecular identifier that allowed TCR cDNA molecules to be counted accurately. First-strand cDNA for TCR alpha and beta chains was synthesized from specific primers in the conserved constant-segment region. To control for contamination, each cDNA library was double barcoded with a SMART-Mk sample barcode plus Illumina barcodes. TruSeq adapter sequences along with Illumina sample barcodes were introduced in two successive PCR steps. The Illumina HiSeq platform was used with custom primers to sequence TCR alpha and beta cDNA libraries. Under the source paper's analysis protocol: Raw reads were processed with MiGEC to extract unique molecular identifiers, and MiXCR was used to determine CDR3 positions. Recombination models were inferred per individual with the repgenHMM and IGoR tools using an EM algorithm. The tcR package in R was used for shared clonotype analysis, with sharing normalized by the product of cloneset sizes. To study raw recombination without the effects of thymic and clonal selection, out-of-frame nonproductive sequences were analyzed. The public reads were reanalyzed by TCRdb: fastp trimming at Q25, MiXCR alignment, in-frame beta chains only. For every CDR3 protein sequence, its rows merge into one entry that carries the most common genes and DNA. It is TCRdb's table, rather than the study itself, that gives the V and J calls and clone size. This sample gives about 200,000 distinct CDR3 sequences in total; about 10% of them show up just once. The top ten clonotypes cover 9% to 10% of the sample.

There are 12 amino acids in the CDR3, from cysteine to phenylalanine inclusive. Of all the DNA, just the CDR3 is kept, 36 bases in frame from base 1. The germline V and J ends show losses of 3 bases and 9 bases respectively, and no gene match explains 3 bases of the junction. Per the germline V gene, SGHTA is the CDR1 and FQGNSA is the CDR2. The V and J segments used are TRBV7-2 and TRBJ2-7, with TRBD1 identical over 9 junction bases. The sequenced sample consisted of memory T cells sorted from blood. The intended sense of this specimen's cell subset or site label: CD45RO+ enriched T cells. The receptor was isolated from a man aged 50-59 years in good health. The nucleotide sequence reads as follows: TGTGCCAGCAGCTTCACAGGGGGCGCGCAGTACTTC. The encoded protein is CASSFTGGAQYF.